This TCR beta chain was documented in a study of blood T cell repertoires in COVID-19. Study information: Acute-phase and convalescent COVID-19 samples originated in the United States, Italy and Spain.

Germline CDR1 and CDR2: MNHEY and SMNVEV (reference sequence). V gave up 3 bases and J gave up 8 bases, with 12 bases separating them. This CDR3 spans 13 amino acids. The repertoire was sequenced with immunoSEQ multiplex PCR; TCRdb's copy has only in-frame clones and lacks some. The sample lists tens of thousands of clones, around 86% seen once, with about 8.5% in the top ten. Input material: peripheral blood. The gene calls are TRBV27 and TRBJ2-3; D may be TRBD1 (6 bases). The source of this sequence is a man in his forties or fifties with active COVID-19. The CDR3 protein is CASSFSRDITQYF. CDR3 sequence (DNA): TGTGCCAGCAGTTTTTCAAGGGACATTACGCAGTATTTT.